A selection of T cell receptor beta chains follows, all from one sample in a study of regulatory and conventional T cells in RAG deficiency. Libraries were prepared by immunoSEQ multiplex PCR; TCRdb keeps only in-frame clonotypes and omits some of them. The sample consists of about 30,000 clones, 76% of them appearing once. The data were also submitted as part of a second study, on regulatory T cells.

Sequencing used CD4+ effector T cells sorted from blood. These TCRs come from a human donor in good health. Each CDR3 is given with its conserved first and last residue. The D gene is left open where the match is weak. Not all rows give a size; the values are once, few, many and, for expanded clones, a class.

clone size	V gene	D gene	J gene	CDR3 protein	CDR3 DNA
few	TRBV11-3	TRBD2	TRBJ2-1	CASSLASTSVGWRANEQFF	TGTGCCAGCAGCTTAGCGTCGACTAGCGTAGGATGGAGAGCGAATGAGCAGTTCTTC
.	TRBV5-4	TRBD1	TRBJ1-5	CASSRDRGQGQPQHF	TGTGCCAGCAGCCGGGACAGAGGTCAGGGTCAGCCCCAGCATTTT
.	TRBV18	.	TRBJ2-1	CASSPPGYNEQFF	TGTGCCAGCTCACCCCCGGGCTACAATGAGCAGTTCTTC
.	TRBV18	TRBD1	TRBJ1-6	CASSPLTGGQNSPLHF	TGTGCCAGCTCACCACTGACAGGGGGGCAAAATTCACCCCTCCACTTT
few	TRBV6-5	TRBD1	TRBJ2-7	CASSYLRTGGNEQYF	TGTGCCAGCAGTTACCTTAGGACAGGGGGGAACGAGCAGTACTTC
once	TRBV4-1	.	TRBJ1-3	CASSQDSFSGNTIYF	TGCGCCAGCAGCCAAGACAGCTTCTCTGGAAACACCATATATTTT
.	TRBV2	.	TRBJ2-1	CASSLNSYNEQFF	TGTGCCAGCAGCCTAAACTCCTACAATGAGCAGTTCTTC
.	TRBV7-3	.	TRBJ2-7	CASSLLRAEQYF	TGTGCCAGCAGCTTACTAAGGGCAGAGCAGTACTTC
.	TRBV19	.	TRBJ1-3	CASSILTLRHSGNTIYF	TGTGCCAGTAGTATATTGACCCTACGCCACTCTGGAAACACCATATATTTT
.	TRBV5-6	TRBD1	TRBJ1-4	CASSRGVTGVEKLFF	TGTGCCAGCAGCAGGGGGGTGACAGGGGTTGAAAAACTGTTTTTT
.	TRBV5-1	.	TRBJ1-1	CASRLPGSNTEAFF	TGCGCCAGCAGGTTGCCGGGATCAAACACTGAAGCTTTCTTT
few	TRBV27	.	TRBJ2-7	CAGKSGIEQYF	TGTGCCGGAAAATCAGGGATCGAGCAGTACTTC
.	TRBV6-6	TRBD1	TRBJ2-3	CASTRDRGDTQYF	TGTGCCAGCACCCGGGACAGGGGAGATACGCAGTATTTT
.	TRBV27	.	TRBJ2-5	CASSLSKARETQYF	TGTGCCAGCAGTTTATCGAAGGCTCGAGAGACCCAGTACTTC
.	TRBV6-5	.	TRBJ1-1	CASSYSGGAGTEAFF	TGTGCCAGCAGTTACTCAGGGGGGGCGGGGACTGAAGCTTTCTTT
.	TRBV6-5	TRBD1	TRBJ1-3	CASSSTGSRGNTIYF	TGTGCCAGCAGTTCGACAGGGTCGAGAGGAAACACCATATATTTT
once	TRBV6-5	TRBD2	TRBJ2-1	CASTWTSGSYNEQFF	TGTGCCAGCACGTGGACTAGCGGGAGTTACAATGAGCAGTTCTTC
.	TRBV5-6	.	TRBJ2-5	CASSLSWEGGETQYF	TGTGCCAGCAGCCTGAGTTGGGAGGGGGGGGAGACCCAGTACTTC
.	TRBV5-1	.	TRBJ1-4	CASSFPEATNEKLFF	TGCGCCAGCAGCTTCCCAGAAGCAACTAATGAAAAACTGTTTTTT
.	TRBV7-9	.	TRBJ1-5	CASSLAGGSNQPQHF	TGTGCCAGCAGCTTAGCAGGGGGTAGTAATCAGCCCCAGCATTTT
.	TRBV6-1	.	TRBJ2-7	CASGWQGRYEQYF	TGTGCCAGCGGGTGGCAGGGTCGCTACGAGCAGTACTTC
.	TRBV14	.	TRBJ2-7	CASSQNGFSYEQYF	TGTGCCAGCAGCCAAAACGGATTCTCCTACGAGCAGTACTTC
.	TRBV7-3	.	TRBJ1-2	CASRFLVGYTF	TGTGCCAGCAGGTTCCTGGTAGGCTACACCTTC
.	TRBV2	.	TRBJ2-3	CASSLGATDTQYF	TGTGCCAGCAGCCTCGGGGCCACAGATACGCAGTATTTT
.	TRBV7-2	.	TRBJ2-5	CASSFLGTLETQYF	TGTGCCAGCAGCTTTCTCGGGACTCTGGAGACCCAGTACTTC
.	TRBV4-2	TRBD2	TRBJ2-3	CASSQDAAGGSDTQYF	TGTGCCAGCAGCCAAGATGCCGCGGGGGGGTCGGATACGCAGTATTTT
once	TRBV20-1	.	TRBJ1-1	CSARWEEAFF	TGCAGTGCTAGATGGGAGGAAGCTTTCTTT
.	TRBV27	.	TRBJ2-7	CASSFTLGSYEQYF	TGTGCCAGCAGTTTTACCCTGGGGTCATACGAGCAGTACTTC
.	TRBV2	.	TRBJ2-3	CASAPDRHTDTQYF	TGTGCCAGCGCCCCGGATCGCCACACAGATACGCAGTATTTT
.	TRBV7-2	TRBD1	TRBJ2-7	CASSFDRDSYEQYF	TGTGCCAGCAGCTTCGACAGGGACTCCTACGAGCAGTACTTC
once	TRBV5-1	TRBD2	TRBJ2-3	CASSLALRLAGGTDTQYF	TGCGCCAGCAGCTTGGCCCTACGACTAGCGGGGGGCACAGATACGCAGTATTTT
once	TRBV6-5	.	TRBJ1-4	CASTAGGVGEKLFF	TGTGCCAGCACCGCCGGGGGGGTGGGGGAAAAACTGTTTTTT
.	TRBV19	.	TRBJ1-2	CASSDTGNYGYTF	TGTGCCAGTAGTGATACCGGGAACTATGGCTACACCTTC
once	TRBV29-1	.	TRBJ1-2	CSVAYGGTAGWGYTF	TGCAGCGTTGCTTACGGGGGGACGGCCGGTTGGGGCTACACCTTC
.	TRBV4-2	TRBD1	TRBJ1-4	CASSPPDRGSGEKLFF	TGTGCCAGCAGCCCTCCGGACAGGGGATCAGGGGAAAAACTGTTTTTT
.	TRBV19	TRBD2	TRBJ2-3	CASSSLGAGGPNTQYF	TGTGCCAGTAGTTCCCTCGGGGCGGGGGGGCCGAATACGCAGTATTTT
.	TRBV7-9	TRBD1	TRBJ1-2	CASSLAVTGDGYTF	TGTGCCAGCAGCTTAGCGGTGACAGGGGATGGCTACACCTTC
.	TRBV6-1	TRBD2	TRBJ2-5	CASSAGVRGGKGNF	TGTGCCAGCAGTGCGGGGGTTCGCGGGGGTAAGGGAAACTTC
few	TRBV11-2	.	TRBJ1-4	CASSLVAGVLFF	TGTGCCAGCAGCTTAGTGGCGGGAGTACTGTTTTTT
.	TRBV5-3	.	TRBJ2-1	CARSLLYSPSSYNEQFF	TGTGCCAGAAGCTTGTTGTACTCGCCGAGCTCCTACAATGAGCAGTTCTTC
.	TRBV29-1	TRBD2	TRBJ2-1	CSVAPRLAGAALYNEQFF	TGCAGCGTGGCCCCGAGGCTAGCGGGGGCCGCTCTCTACAATGAGCAGTTCTTC
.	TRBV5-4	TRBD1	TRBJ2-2	CASNRDRGGNGELFF	TGTGCCAGCAACCGGGACAGGGGAGGTAACGGGGAGCTGTTTTTT
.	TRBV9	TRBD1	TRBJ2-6	CASSPRDRASSGANVLTF	TGTGCCAGCAGCCCCCGGGACAGGGCTAGCTCTGGGGCCAACGTCCTGACTTTC
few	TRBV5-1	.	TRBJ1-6	CASSLRQANSPLHF	TGCGCCAGCAGCTTGCGGCAGGCTAATTCACCCCTCCACTTT
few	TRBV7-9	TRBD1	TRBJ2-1	CASSPTGQVDNEQFF	TGTGCCAGCAGCCCCACGGGACAGGTAGACAATGAGCAGTTCTTC
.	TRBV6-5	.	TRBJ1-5	CASSYSRQGGQPQHF	TGTGCCAGCAGTTACTCGAGGCAGGGCGGCCAGCCCCAGCATTTT
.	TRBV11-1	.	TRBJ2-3	CASSLAQDRNTQYF	TGTGCCAGCAGCTTAGCACAGGACCGAAATACGCAGTATTTT